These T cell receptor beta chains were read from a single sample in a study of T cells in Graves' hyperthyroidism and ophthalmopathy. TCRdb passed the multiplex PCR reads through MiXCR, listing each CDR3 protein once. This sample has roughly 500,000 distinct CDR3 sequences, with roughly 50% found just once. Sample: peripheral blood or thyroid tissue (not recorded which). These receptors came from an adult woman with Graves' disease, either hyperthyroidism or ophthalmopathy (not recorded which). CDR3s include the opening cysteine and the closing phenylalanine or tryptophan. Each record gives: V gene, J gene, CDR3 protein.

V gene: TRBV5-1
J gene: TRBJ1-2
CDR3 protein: CASRIGSSGGYTF

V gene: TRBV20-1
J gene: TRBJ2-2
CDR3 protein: CSASEGSGAVSGELFF

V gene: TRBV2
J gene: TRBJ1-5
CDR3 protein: CASSGDGVLTYEHF

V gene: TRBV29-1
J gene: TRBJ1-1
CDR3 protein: CSVHPGTEAFF

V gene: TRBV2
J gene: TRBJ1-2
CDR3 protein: CASSENRGYGYTF

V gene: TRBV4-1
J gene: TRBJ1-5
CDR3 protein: CASSMRTGGPQPQHF

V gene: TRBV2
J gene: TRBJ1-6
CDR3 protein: CASSDSMGTASPLHF

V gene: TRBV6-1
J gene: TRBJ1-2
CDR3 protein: CASSDDAGTGSGYTF

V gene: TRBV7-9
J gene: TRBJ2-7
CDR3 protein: CASSTTDVGYEQYF

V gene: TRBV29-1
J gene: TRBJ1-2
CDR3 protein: CSVGGPYGYTF

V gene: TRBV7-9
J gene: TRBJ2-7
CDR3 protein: CASSLDWGLSSYEQYF

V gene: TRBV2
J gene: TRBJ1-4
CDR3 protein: CASSEEGMGNEKLFF

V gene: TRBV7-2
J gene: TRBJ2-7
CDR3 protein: CAGSFNEGSTRWHF

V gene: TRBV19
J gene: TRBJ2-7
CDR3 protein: CASSPLHRRTHSYEQYF

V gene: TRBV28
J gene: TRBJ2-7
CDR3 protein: CAASLNRIPGNYEQYF

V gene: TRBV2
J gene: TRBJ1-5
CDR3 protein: CASSRDSGDQPQHF

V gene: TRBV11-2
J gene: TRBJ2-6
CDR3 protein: CASSLVLAGSANSGANVLTF

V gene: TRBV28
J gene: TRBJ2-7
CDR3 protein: CASSRRLAGFYEQYF

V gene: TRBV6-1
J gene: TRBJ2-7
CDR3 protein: CASSEGGRSSYEQYF

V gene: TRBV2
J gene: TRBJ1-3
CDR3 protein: CASRTHTGLSGNTIYF

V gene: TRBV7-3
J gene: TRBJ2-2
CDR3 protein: CASSLSGAGELFF

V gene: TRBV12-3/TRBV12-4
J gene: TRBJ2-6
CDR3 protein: CASRSPGQGISGANVLTF

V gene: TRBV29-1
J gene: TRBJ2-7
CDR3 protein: CSALLGTSYEQYF

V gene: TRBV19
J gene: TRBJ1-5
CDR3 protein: CASSYTGGVGMNQPQHF

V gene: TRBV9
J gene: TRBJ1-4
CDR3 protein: CASSVRSGTGGEKLFF

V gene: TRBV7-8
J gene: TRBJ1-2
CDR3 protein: CASSPRDRQNKYGYTF

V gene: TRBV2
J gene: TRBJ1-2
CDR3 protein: CASSYDKIGYTF

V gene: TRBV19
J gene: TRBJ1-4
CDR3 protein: CASSGNWDSNEKLFF

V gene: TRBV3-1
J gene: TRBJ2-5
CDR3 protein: CASSLTGEEGETQYF

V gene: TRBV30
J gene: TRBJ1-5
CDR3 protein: CAWSVWTGGQPQHF

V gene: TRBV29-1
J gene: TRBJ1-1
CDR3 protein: CSADRGTGNTEAFF

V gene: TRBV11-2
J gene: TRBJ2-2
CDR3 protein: CASSEGRLSGELFF

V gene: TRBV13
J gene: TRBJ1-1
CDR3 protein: CASSLGPTHTEAFF

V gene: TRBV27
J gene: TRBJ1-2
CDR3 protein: CASSLTTGTGNGYTF

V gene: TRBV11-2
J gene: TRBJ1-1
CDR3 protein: CATSPTGTNTEAFF

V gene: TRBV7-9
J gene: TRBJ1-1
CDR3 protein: CASSLQGAKAEAFF

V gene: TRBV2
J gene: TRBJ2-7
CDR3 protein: CASSEGAGEHYEQYF

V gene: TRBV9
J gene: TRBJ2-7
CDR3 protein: CASSVDPSFSYEQYF

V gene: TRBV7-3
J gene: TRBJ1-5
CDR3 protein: CASSTTVNQPQHF

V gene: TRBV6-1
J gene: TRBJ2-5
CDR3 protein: CASTATGGLNQPQYF

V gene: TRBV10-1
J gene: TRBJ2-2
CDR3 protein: CASSGTSGSVGTGELFF

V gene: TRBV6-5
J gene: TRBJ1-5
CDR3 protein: CASSWTGGGPQHF

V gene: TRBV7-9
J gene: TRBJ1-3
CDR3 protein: CASSRLTGSGNTIYF